This is a list of T cell receptor beta chains from one sample in a study of blood T cell repertoires in COVID-19. Data came from immunoSEQ multiplex PCR; TCRdb stores just in-frame clones and leaves some out. Of approximately 260,000 clones listed, 70% to 90% are singletons. The sequenced sample was PBMCs or T cells enriched from blood (not recorded which). All receptors derive from a woman aged 40-49 years with acute COVID-19. CDR3s include the opening cysteine and the closing phenylalanine or tryptophan. The D gene is left open where the match is weak.

v_gene: TRBV7-3
j_gene: TRBJ1-1
d_gene: TRBD1
CDR3aa: CASSAQGAANTEAFF

v_gene: TRBV7-9
j_gene: TRBJ2-1
d_gene: TRBD1
CDR3aa: CASRNRDRAFF

v_gene: TRBV20-1
j_gene: TRBJ2-3
d_gene: TRBD2
CDR3aa: CSASGTSGSDTQYF

v_gene: TRBV5-1
j_gene: TRBJ2-1
d_gene: TRBD2
CDR3aa: CASSPDLLAGVLNEQFF

v_gene: TRBV5-6
j_gene: TRBJ1-2
d_gene: -
CDR3aa: CASSQDTTYGYTF

v_gene: TRBV2
j_gene: TRBJ1-5
d_gene: TRBD1
CDR3aa: CATRRRQGHNQPQHF

v_gene: TRBV9
j_gene: TRBJ1-6
d_gene: -
CDR3aa: CASSVRAGNSPLHF

v_gene: TRBV10-2
j_gene: TRBJ2-1
d_gene: TRBD2
CDR3aa: CASSVEAGAHNEQFF

v_gene: TRBV5-1
j_gene: TRBJ1-4
d_gene: TRBD1
CDR3aa: CASSPPGQGNEKLFF

v_gene: TRBV7-9
j_gene: TRBJ1-1
d_gene: -
CDR3aa: CASSLRGRGNTEAFF

v_gene: TRBV19
j_gene: TRBJ2-7
d_gene: -
CDR3aa: CASSPGRGPLYEQYF

v_gene: TRBV11-3
j_gene: TRBJ2-2
d_gene: -
CDR3aa: CASSPGTRNTGELFF

v_gene: TRBV27
j_gene: TRBJ2-1
d_gene: -
CDR3aa: CASSFKGHDEQFF

v_gene: TRBV5-1
j_gene: TRBJ2-7
d_gene: TRBD2
CDR3aa: CASSLVTSGDSYEQYF

v_gene: TRBV19
j_gene: TRBJ1-6
d_gene: -
CDR3aa: CASSIQLTGLGSPLHF

v_gene: TRBV3-1/TRBV3-2
j_gene: TRBJ2-2
d_gene: TRBD1
CDR3aa: CASSQDHRGTGELFF

v_gene: TRBV6-7
j_gene: TRBJ2-3
d_gene: -
CDR3aa: CASSCRRNYHTDTQYF

v_gene: TRBV7-3
j_gene: TRBJ2-7
d_gene: TRBD2
CDR3aa: CASSATSGSGYEQYF

v_gene: TRBV4-1
j_gene: TRBJ2-3
d_gene: TRBD2
CDR3aa: CASSQSPLAGETDTQYF

v_gene: TRBV15
j_gene: TRBJ1-5
d_gene: TRBD1
CDR3aa: CATSRVPSQGDSGNQPQHF

v_gene: TRBV7-2
j_gene: TRBJ1-5
d_gene: TRBD1
CDR3aa: CASSGQGVGNQPQHF

v_gene: TRBV18
j_gene: TRBJ1-4
d_gene: -
CDR3aa: CASSPRGATNEKLFF

v_gene: TRBV7-2
j_gene: TRBJ1-1
d_gene: -
CDR3aa: CASSLLRAGKSSAFF

v_gene: TRBV19
j_gene: TRBJ1-3
d_gene: -
CDR3aa: CASSIHGLGYSGNTIYF

v_gene: TRBV2
j_gene: TRBJ2-7
d_gene: TRBD2
CDR3aa: CASSPTSGSYEQYF

v_gene: TRBV9
j_gene: TRBJ2-3
d_gene: TRBD2
CDR3aa: CASSTPGAGGWTDTQYF

v_gene: TRBV25-1
j_gene: TRBJ2-7
d_gene: -
CDR3aa: CASSPSYEQYF

v_gene: TRBV27
j_gene: TRBJ2-7
d_gene: TRBD1
CDR3aa: CASTPTGQGEYF

v_gene: TRBV19
j_gene: TRBJ2-2
d_gene: -
CDR3aa: CASSIRVLREGELFF

v_gene: TRBV9
j_gene: TRBJ2-6
d_gene: -
CDR3aa: CASSSTGAGLGANVLTF

v_gene: TRBV5-1
j_gene: TRBJ1-4
d_gene: -
CDR3aa: CASSLAGAEKLFF

v_gene: TRBV28
j_gene: TRBJ1-2
d_gene: -
CDR3aa: CASSLNPTFNYGYTF

v_gene: TRBV28
j_gene: TRBJ1-6
d_gene: TRBD1
CDR3aa: CASSPRTGGGSPLHF

v_gene: TRBV5-1
j_gene: TRBJ1-4
d_gene: -
CDR3aa: CASSASGESGEKLFF

v_gene: TRBV27
j_gene: TRBJ1-6
d_gene: -
CDR3aa: CASSLSGGWYSGPGNSPLHF